Below are 10 T cell receptor beta chains sequenced from a single sample in a study of cytomegalovirus exposure and HLA in healthy donors. Generated by immunoSEQ multiplex PCR, the TCRdb table keeps only in-frame clones and is missing some. The data show 150,000 to 200,000 clones, approximately 83% seen once. Sequencing used PBMCs. Every receptor here comes from a woman aged 18-29 years in good health and CMV-seropositive.

Written as DNA, the CDR3 is TGTGCCAGCATTGTCTCTCGCGGACACGGCAATCAGCCCCAGCATTTT. Translation: CASIVSRGHGNQPQHF. The chain has TRBV27 and TRBJ1-5, with D possibly being TRBD1 (5 bases). CDR3 length equals 16 residues. The germline CDR1 and CDR2 sequences are MNHEY and SMNVEV (reference sequence). Trimming took 7 bases from V and 2 from J, leaving 18 bases between them.

The chain uses TRBV11-2 and TRBJ1-1; D unresolved. Germline V gene data show CDR1 as SGHAT and CDR2 as FQNNGV. This CDR3 has 15 amino acids. V gave up 1 base and J gave up 1 base, with 10 bases separating them. CDR3 DNA sequence: TGTGCCAGCAGCTTAGCGCTGGCAAAGAACACTGAAGCTTTCTTT. This gives the protein CASSLALAKNTEAFF.

The J gene is TRBJ2-5, the V gene TRBV18; a weak D match, TRBD2 (5 bases). This CDR3 has 16 amino acids. V was pared by 5 bases and J by 1 base, with 17 bases between. CDR1 is KGHSH, CDR2 LQKENI, per germline. In DNA, the CDR3 is TGTGCCAGCTCAAATCTGAGATCCACTAGCCAAGAGACCCAGTACTTC. Protein product: CASSNLRSTSQETQYF.

V and J are TRBV18 and TRBJ1-1; 10 bases fit TRBD1. The CDR3 extends over 15 amino acids. Germline CDR1 is KGHSH and CDR2 is LQKENI. Trimming at V came to 3 bases and at J to 4 bases, leaving 5 bases not matched to a gene. CDR3 region: CASSPGTGESTEAFF. The CDR3 nucleotides are TGTGCCAGCTCACCCGGGACAGGGGAATCCACTGAAGCTTTCTTT.

V gene TRBV25-1 combines with J gene TRBJ1-2; a weak D match, TRBD1 (5 bases). CDR3 length equals 13 residues. V was trimmed by 1 base and J by 6 bases, leaving 9 bases between them. Per the germline V gene, CDR1 is MGHDK and CDR2 is SYGVNS. The CDR3, as DNA: TGTGCCAGCAGTGAATGGGGGGATAATGGCTACACCTTC. Encoded protein: CASSEWGDNGYTF.

V and J are TRBV7-8 and TRBJ2-1, with TRBD2 identical over 7 bases. Germline assignment: CDR1 SGHVS and CDR2 FQNEAQ. The junction had 7 bases not matched to a gene; V was cut back by 5 bases and J by 0 bases. CDR3 size: 16 residues. CDR3 sequence reads: CASSPGWGGSYNEQFF. The CDR3 DNA is TGTGCCAGCAGCCCAGGATGGGGGGGCTCCTACAATGAGCAGTTCTTC. Combining the CDR3 with reference TRBV7-8 and TRBJ2-1 gives the whole variable domain GAGVSQSPRYKVAKRGQDVALRCDPISGHVSLFWYQQALGQGPEFLTYFQNEAQLDKSGLPSDRFFAERPEGSVSTLKIQRTQQEDSAVYLCASSPGWGGSYNEQFFGPGTRLTVL.

The chain has TRBV5-1 and TRBJ2-7; D not resolved. Germline V lookup: CDR1 SGHRS, CDR2 YFSETQ. There are 10 residues in the CDR3. V was trimmed by 8 bases and J by 3 bases, leaving 6 bases between them. CDR3 protein: CARLDYEQYF. CDR3 DNA: TGCGCCAGACTCGACTACGAGCAGTACTTC.

There are a few counts of this clone. V is TRBV11-2 and J is TRBJ2-3, with D perhaps TRBD2 (5 bases). From germline, CDR1 is SGHAT and CDR2 FQNNGV. Trimming shortened V by 0 bases and J by 4 bases, and 8 bases separated the two germline ends. The CDR3 runs 14 residues. CDR3 nucleotide sequence: TGTGCCAGCAGCTTAGAGGCGGGCCCAGATACGCAGTATTTT. The encoded protein is CASSLEAGPDTQYF.

A single count supports this clone. J is TRBJ2-5 and V is TRBV14; D may be TRBD1 (7 bases). CDR1 is SGHDN, CDR2 FVKESK, per germline. Trimming cost V 4 bases and J 1 base, with 16 bases left between them. There are 16 residues in the CDR3. CDR3 in DNA: TGTGCCAGCAGCCTCTCGTGGAGGGGGCCCCAAGAGACCCAGTACTTC. Its protein product is CASSLSWRGPQETQYF.

The chain couples TRBV7-9 to TRBJ2-7; D is unclear. CDR3 length: 14 amino acids. Trimming cost V 5 bases and J 5 bases, with 16 bases left between them. Germline assignment: CDR1 SEHNR and CDR2 FQNEAQ (reference sequence). CDR3: CASSPLQQVDEQYF. The DNA of the CDR3 is TGTGCCAGCAGCCCCCTCCAGCAGGTAGACGAGCAGTACTTC.